This T cell receptor beta chain was profiled in a study of immune evolution from preneoplasia to lung adenocarcinoma. Study observations and caveats: Clonality was highest in normal lung, lower in later-stage lesions apparently. Top clone frequencies peaked in normal lung, apparently declining through invasive adenocarcinoma.

In regard to this clone: The antigen remains undetermined.

Germline values: CDR1 SGDLS, CDR2 YYNGEE. V shed 3 bases and J 0 bases; nucleotides not matched to a gene: 0. The CDR3 is 15 residues long. TCRdb keeps only in-frame clones here, not all; method: immunoSEQ multiplex PCR. The sample has around 2,000 clones; over 75% are singletons. The rearrangement uses TRBV9 and TRBJ2-6, with TRBD1 matching 7 bases. The sequenced material came from FFPE adjacent normal lung tissue. The sequence derives from a person between 65 and 79 years old with lung adenocarcinoma. This chain's CDR3 is CASSAGGSGANVLTF. The CDR3 nucleotides read TGTGCCAGCAGCGCAGGGGGCTCTGGGGCCAACGTCCTGACTTTC.